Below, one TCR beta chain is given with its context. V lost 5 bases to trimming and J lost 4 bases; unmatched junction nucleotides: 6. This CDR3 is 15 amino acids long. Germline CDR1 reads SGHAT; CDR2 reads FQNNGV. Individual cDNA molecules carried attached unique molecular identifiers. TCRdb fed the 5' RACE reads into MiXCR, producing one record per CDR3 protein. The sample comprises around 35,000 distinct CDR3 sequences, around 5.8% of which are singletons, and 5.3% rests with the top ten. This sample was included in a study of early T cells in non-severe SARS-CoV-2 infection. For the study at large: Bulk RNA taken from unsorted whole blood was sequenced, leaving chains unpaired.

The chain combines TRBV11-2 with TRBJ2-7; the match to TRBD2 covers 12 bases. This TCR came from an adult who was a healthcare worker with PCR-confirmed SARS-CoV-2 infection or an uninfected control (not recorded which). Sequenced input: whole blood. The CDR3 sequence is CASSRLAGVPYEQYV. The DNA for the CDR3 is TGTGCCAGCAGCCGACTAGCGGGAGTCCCGTACGAGCAGTACGTC.